This T cell receptor beta chain was captured in a study of blood T cell repertoires in COVID-19. On the study more broadly: T cells, B-cell-depleted T cells, or PBMCs provided the cDNA or gDNA that served as material.

The CDR3 has 13 residues. V was shortened by 5 bases and J by 7 bases, with 14 bases between the two germline ends. Original processing methods: Amplification with reference gene primers provided the estimates of nucleated cell counts. Only in-frame clones appear in the TCRdb table, and some are missing; sequencing was by immunoSEQ multiplex PCR. That table is the source of V, J and clone size, and D and trimming were worked out from the DNA. The data show about 240,000 clones, around 85% seen once. Material: peripheral blood. This chain uses TRBV12-3 or TRBV12-4 with TRBJ2-5; a weak D match, TRBD2 (5 bases). The receptor was derived from a man aged 45-60 years with COVID-19, enrolled during active disease. CDR3 sequence: CASSLLPEGTQYF. For the CDR3, the DNA is TGTGCCAGCAGTCTTCTACCAGAGGGGACCCAGTACTTC.